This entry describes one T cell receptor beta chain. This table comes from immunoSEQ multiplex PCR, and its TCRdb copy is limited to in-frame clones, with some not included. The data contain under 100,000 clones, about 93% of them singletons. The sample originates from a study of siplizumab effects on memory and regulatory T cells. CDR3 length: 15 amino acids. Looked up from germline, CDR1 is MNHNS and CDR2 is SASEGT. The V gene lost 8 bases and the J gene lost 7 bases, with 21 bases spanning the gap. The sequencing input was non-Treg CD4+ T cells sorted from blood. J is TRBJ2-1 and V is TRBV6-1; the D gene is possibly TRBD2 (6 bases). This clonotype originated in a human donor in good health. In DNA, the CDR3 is TGTGCCAGCTTGGAGGGAGAGGGGTGGCATAATGAGCAGTTCTTC. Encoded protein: CASLEGEGWHNEQFF.